This T cell receptor beta chain was retrieved from a study of blood T cells in healthy people across ages. Trimming at V came to 2 bases and at J to 5 bases, leaving 5 bases not matched to a gene. The CDR3 covers 14 residues. The germline V gene encodes CDR1 SGHTA and CDR2 FQGNSA. Next came a second PCR, run for roughly 6 to 11 cycles, which used a sample-barcoded 5' primer along with a J-beta primer mix. TCRdb re-called the 5' RACE reads with MiXCR, one entry per CDR3 protein. This table has fewer than 700,000 distinct CDR3 sequences, under 55% appearing once. This chain uses TRBV7-2 with TRBJ2-5, with 7 bases matching TRBD1. The sample comprised blood. This sequence was found in an older man in good health. The CDR3 region is CASSLTGAWETQYF. Here the CDR3 DNA reads TGTGCCAGCAGCTTAACAGGGGCTTGGGAGACCCAGTACTTC.